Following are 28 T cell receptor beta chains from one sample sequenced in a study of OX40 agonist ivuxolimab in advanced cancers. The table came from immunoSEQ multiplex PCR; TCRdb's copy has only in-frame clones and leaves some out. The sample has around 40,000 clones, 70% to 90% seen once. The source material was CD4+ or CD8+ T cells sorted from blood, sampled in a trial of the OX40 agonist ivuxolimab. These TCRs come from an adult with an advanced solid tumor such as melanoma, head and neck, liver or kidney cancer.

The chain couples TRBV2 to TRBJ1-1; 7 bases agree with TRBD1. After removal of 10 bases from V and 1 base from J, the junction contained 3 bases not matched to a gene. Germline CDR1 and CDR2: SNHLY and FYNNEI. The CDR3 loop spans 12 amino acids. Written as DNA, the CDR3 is TGTGCCATCAGACAGGGGAACACTGAAGCTTTCTTT. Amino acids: CAIRQGNTEAFF.

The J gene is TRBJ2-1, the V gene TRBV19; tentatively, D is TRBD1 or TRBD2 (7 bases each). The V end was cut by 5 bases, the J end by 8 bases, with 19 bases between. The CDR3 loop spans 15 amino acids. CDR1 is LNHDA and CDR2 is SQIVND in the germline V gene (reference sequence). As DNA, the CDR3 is TGTGCCAGTAGTCCAGGGGGGGACTCAGGGTATGAGCAGTTCTTC. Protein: CASSPGGDSGYEQFF.

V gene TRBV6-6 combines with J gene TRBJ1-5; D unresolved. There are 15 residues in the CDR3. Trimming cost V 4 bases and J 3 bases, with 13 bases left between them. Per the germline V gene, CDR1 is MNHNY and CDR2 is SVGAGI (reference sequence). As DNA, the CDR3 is TGTGCCAGCAGTTCCATCCGAGAGGCCAATCAGCCCCAGCATTTT. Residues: CASSSIREANQPQHF.

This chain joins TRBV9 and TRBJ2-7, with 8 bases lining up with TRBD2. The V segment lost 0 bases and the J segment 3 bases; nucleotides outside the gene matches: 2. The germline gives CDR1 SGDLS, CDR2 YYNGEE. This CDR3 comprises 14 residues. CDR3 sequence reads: CASSVGLAGYEQYF. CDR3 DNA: TGTGCCAGCAGCGTAGGGCTAGCGGGCTACGAGCAGTACTTC.

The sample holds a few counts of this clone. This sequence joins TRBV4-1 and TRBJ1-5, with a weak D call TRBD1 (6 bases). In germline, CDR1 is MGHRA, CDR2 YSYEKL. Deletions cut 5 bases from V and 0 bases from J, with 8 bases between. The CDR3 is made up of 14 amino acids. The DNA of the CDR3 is TGCGCCAGCAGCGGGGGCTTTAGCAATCAGCCCCAGCATTTT. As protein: CASSGGFSNQPQHF.

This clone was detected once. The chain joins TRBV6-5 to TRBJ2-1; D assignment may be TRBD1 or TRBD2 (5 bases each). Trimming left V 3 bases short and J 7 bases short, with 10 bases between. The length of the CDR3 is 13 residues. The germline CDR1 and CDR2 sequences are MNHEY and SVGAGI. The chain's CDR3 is CASSYGGDNEQFF. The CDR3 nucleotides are TGTGCCAGCAGTTATGGGGGTGATAATGAGCAGTTCTTC.

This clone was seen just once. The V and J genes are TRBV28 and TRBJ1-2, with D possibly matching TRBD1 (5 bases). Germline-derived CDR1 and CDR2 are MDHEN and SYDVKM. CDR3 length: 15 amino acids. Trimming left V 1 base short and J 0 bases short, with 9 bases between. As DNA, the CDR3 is TGTGCCAGCAGTTTATCTGTGGGGGCTAACTATGGCTACACCTTC. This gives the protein CASSLSVGANYGYTF.

The CDR3 loop is CASSHRWANVLTF. Written as DNA, the CDR3 is TGTGCCAGCAGTCACAGGTGGGCCAACGTCCTGACTTTC. The rearrangement joins TRBV28 to TRBJ2-6; tentative D call: TRBD1 (5 bases). V gave up 5 bases and J gave up 5 bases, with 7 bases separating them. This CDR3 contains 13 residues. Germline V gene lookup returns CDR1 MDHEN and CDR2 SYDVKM.

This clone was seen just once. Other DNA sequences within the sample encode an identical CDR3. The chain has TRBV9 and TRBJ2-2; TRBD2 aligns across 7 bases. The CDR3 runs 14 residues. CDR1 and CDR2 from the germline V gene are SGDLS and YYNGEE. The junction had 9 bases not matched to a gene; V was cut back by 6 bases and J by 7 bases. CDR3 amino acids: CASNGGGLNGELFF. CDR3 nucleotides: TGTGCCAGCAATGGCGGGGGTCTCAACGGGGAGCTGTTTTTT.

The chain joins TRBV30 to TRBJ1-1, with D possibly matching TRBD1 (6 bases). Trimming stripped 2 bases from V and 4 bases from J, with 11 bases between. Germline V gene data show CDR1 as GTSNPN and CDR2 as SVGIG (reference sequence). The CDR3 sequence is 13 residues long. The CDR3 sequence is CAWSKGGGTEAFF. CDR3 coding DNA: TGTGCCTGGAGTAAGGGGGGTGGCACTGAAGCTTTCTTT.

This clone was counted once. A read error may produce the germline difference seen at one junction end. CDR3 region: CASSYWQADSPLHF. DNA for the CDR3: TGTGCCAGCAGCTACTGGCAGGCGGATTCACCCCTCCACTTT. This rearrangement joins TRBV6-6 to TRBJ1-6; no clear D. The CDR3 sequence is 14 residues long. CDR1 and CDR2 (germline): MNHNY, SVGAGI (reference sequence).

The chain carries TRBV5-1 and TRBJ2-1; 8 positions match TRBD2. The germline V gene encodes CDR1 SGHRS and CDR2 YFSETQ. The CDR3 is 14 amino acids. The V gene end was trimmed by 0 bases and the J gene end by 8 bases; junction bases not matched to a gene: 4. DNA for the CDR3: TGCGCCAGCAGCTTGGGGCGGGGACTAGATGAGCAGTTCTTC. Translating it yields CASSLGRGLDEQFF.

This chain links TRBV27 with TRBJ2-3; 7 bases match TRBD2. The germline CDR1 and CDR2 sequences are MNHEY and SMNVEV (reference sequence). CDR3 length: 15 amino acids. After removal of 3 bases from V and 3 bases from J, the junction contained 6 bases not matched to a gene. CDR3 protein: CASSFSGGRTDTQYF. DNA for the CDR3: TGTGCCAGCAGTTTCTCGGGAGGTCGAACAGATACGCAGTATTTT.

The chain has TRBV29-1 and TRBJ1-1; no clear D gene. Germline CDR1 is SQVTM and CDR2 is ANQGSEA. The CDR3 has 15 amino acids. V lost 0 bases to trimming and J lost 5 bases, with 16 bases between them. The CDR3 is CSVEDQAGVWTEAFF. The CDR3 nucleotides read TGCAGCGTTGAAGATCAAGCCGGGGTGTGGACTGAAGCTTTCTTT.

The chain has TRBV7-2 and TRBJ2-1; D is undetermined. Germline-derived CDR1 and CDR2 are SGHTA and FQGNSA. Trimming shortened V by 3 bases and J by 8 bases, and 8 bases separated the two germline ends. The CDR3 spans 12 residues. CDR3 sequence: CASSFSEDEQFF. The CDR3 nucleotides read TGTGCCAGCAGCTTCAGTGAAGATGAGCAGTTCTTC.

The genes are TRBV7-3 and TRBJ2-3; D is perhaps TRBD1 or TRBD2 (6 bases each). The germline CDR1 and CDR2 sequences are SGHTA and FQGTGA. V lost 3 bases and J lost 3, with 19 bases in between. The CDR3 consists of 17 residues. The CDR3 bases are TGTGCCAGCAGCTTTGTTGTCGGGGGCAGGAAGACAGATACGCAGTATTTT. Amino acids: CASSFVVGGRKTDTQYF.

CDR3 sequence reads: CASSYGTAVYEQYF. The CDR3 nucleotides are TGTGCCAGCAGTTACGGGACGGCGGTTTACGAGCAGTACTTC. The chain uses TRBV6-5 and TRBJ2-7, with D perhaps matching TRBD1 or TRBD2 (5 bases each). CDR3 size: 14 residues. Trimming stripped 2 bases from V and 4 bases from J, with 12 bases between. Germline CDR1 and CDR2: MNHEY and SVGAGI.

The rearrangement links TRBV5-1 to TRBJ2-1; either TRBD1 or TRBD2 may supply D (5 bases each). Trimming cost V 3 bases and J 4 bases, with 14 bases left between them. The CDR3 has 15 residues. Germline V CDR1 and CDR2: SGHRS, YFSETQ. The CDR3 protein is CASSSDGAKYNEQFF. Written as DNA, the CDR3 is TGCGCCAGCAGCTCCGACGGGGCCAAATACAATGAGCAGTTCTTC.

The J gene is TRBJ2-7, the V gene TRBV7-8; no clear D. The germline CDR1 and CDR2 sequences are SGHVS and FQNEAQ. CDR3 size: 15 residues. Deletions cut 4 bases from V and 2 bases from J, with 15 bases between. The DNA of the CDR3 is TGTGCCAGCAGCTCACCCGGGCCCCATCCCTACGAGCAGTACTTC. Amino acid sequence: CASSSPGPHPYEQYF. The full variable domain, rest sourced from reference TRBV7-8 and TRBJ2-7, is GAGVSQSPRYKVAKRGQDVALRCDPISGHVSLFWYQQALGQGPEFLTYFQNEAQLDKSGLPSDRFFAERPEGSVSTLKIQRTQQEDSAVYLCASSSPGPHPYEQYFGPGTRLTVT.

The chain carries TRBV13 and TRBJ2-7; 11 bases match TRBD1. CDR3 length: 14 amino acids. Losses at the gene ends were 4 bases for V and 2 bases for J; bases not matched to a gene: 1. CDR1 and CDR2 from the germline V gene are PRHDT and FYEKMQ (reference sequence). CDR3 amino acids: CASSSGQGAYEQYF. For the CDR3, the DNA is TGTGCCAGCAGCTCGGGACAGGGGGCCTACGAGCAGTACTTC.

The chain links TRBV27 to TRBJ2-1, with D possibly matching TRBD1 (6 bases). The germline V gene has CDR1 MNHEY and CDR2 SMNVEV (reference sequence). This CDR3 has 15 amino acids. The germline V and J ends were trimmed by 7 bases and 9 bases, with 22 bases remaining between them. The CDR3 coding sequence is TGTGCCAGCACCCTGGGGACACCTTTCCGTGGTGAGCAGTTCTTC. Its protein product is CASTLGTPFRGEQFF.

CDR3 sequence: CASSQDLTDSYNEQFF. DNA for the CDR3: TGTGCCAGCAGCCAAGATCTAACGGACTCCTACAATGAGCAGTTCTTC. The V gene is TRBV4-2, the J gene TRBJ2-1; D gene ambiguous. The ends were cut back, 0 bases at V and 0 bases at J, with 9 bases in the middle. This CDR3 has 16 residues. CDR1 is LGHNA, CDR2 YNFKEQ, per germline.

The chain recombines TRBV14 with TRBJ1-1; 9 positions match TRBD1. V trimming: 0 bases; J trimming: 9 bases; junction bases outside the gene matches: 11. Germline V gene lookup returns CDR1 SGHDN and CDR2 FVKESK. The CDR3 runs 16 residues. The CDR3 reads CASSQDHWGTGSKAFF. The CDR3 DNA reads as TGTGCCAGCAGCCAAGACCATTGGGGGACAGGGTCGAAAGCTTTCTTT.

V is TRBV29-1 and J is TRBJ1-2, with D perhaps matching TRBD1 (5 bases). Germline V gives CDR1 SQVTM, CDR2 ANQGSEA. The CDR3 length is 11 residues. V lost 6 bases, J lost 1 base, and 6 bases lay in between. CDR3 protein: CSVDSNYGYTF. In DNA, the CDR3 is TGCAGCGTCGACAGTAACTATGGCTACACCTTC.

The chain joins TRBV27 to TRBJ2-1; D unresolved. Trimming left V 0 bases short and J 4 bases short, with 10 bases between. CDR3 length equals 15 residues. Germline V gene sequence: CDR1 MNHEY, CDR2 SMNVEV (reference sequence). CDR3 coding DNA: TGTGCCAGCAGTTTATCCTCCGTTTATTACAATGAGCAGTTCTTC. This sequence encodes CASSLSSVYYNEQFF.

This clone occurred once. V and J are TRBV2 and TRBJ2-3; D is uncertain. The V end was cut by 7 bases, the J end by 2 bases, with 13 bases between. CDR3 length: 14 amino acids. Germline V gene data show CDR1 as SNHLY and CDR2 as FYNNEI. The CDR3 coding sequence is TGTGCCAGCAAGGGTGCCGTAATCACAGATACGCAGTATTTT. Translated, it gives CASKGAVITDTQYF.

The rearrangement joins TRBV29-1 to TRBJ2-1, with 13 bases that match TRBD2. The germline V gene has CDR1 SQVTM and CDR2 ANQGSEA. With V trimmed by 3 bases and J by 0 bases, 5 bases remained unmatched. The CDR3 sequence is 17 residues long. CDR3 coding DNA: TGCAGCGTTGACGGACTAGCGGGAGCAGGCTCCTACAATGAGCAGTTCTTC. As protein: CSVDGLAGAGSYNEQFF.

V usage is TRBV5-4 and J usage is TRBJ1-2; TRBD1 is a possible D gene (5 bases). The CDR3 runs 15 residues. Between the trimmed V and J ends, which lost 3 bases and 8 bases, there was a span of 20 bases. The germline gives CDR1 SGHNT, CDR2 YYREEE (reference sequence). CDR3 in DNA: TGTGCCAGCAGCTCCCCGACAGAGGTCCTTTCGGGCTACACCTTC. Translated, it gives CASSSPTEVLSGYTF.